Listed here are 5 T cell receptor beta chains from one sample, sequenced in a study of T-cell memory formation after mild COVID-19. TCRdb redid the calling of the 5' RACE reads with MiXCR, one entry per CDR3 protein. The table has about 35,000 distinct CDR3 sequences, roughly 21% seen once. The sample was PBMCs or a T cell subset sorted from them (not recorded which). These receptors were collected from an adult who had mild COVID-19 (a few samples of this study predate the infection). Cell type and time point are not known.

The chain joins TRBV7-9 to TRBJ1-2, with 10 positions matching TRBD1. The CDR3 loop spans 14 amino acids. Germline values: CDR1 SEHNR, CDR2 FQNEAQ (reference sequence). V trimming: 5 bases; J trimming: 4 bases; junction bases outside the gene matches: 4. The CDR3 DNA follows: TGTGCCAGCAGCCCCGGGACAGGGGTCTATGGCTACACCTTC. Amino acids: CASSPGTGVYGYTF. The full variable domain, in which reference TRBV7-9 and TRBJ1-2 provide the parts outside the CDR3, is DTGVSQNPRHKITKRGQNVTFRCDPISEHNRLYWYRQTLGQGPEFLTYFQNEAQLEKSRLLSDRFSAERPKGSFSTLEIQRTEQGDSAMYLCASSPGTGVYGYTFGSGTRLTVV.

This clonotype was observed at least ten times. The chain joins TRBV5-1 to TRBJ2-7; no clear D gene. Trimming took off 6 bases at V and 5 bases at J, with 21 bases between the two ends. Germline values: CDR1 SGHRS, CDR2 YFSETQ. The CDR3 consists of 15 residues. The CDR3 DNA is TGCGCCAGCACCTCATCACGTAGCTCCGTCGACGAGCAGTACTTC. Translation: CASTSSRSSVDEQYF. The full variable domain, completed using reference TRBV5-1 and TRBJ2-7, is KAGVTQTPRYLIKTRGQQVTLSCSPISGHRSVSWYQQTPGQGLQFLFEYFSETQRNKGNFPGRFSGRQFSNSRSEMNVSTLELGDSALYLCASTSSRSSVDEQYFGPGTRLTVT.

This clonotype was detected ten times or more. The chain uses TRBV11-2 and TRBJ2-1; D tentatively fits TRBD1 or TRBD2 (5 bases each). V lost 3 bases, J lost 5 bases, and 8 bases lay in between. CDR1 is SGHAT, CDR2 FQNNGV, per germline. CDR3 length: 13 amino acids. CDR3 DNA sequence: TGTGCCAGCAGCTTGGGACCGCACAATGAGCAGTTCTTC. Amino acids: CASSLGPHNEQFF.

A few counts support this clonotype. The J gene is TRBJ1-4, the V gene TRBV7-9; the D is unclear. Germline V CDR1 and CDR2: SEHNR, FQNEAQ (reference sequence). The CDR3 consists of 15 residues. Trimming left V 1 base short and J 0 bases short, with 6 bases between. The CDR3 DNA follows: TGTGCCAGCAGCTTAGAGGTTGCAACTAATGAAAAACTGTTTTTT. Translating gives CASSLEVATNEKLFF.

This clonotype was detected many times. The V and J genes are TRBV29-1 and TRBJ2-7; 9 positions agree with TRBD1. CDR1 is SQVTM, CDR2 ANQGSEA, per germline. With V trimmed by 6 bases and J by 3 bases, 9 bases remained unmatched. The CDR3 covers 14 residues. The CDR3 loop is CSVKGQGPFYEQYF. As DNA, the CDR3 is TGCAGCGTGAAAGGACAGGGGCCTTTCTACGAGCAGTACTTC.